Following are 27 T cell receptor beta chains from one sample sequenced in a study of T cells in women clearing cervical HPV infection. Method: immunoSEQ multiplex PCR; TCRdb's copy keeps in-frame clones and lacks some. The sample yields approximately 35,000 clones, of which the top ten take up about 7.7%. Sequencing was carried out using blood buffy coat. Receptor source: a woman aged 18-70 years with a cervical HPV16 infection that either progressed to CIN3+ or cleared (not recorded which).

Note on this clone: Read sequence stops 3 residues before the CDR3 end, and the germline J gene provides the missing end. The rearrangement links TRBV2 to TRBJ1-5; 8 bases line up with TRBD1. After removal of 2 bases from V and 0 bases from J, the junction contained 3 bases not matched to a gene. The germline V gene has CDR1 SNHLY and CDR2 FYNNEI. This CDR3 is 16 amino acids long. CDR3 DNA, as far as it was read: TGTGCCAGCAGTGAACAGGGACAGGCTAGCAATCAGCCC. Encoded protein: CASSEQGQASNQP. The complete CDR3 sequence is CASSEQGQASNQPQHF.

A remark on this clone: The CDR3 end falls 3 residues outside the read, so it is completed with the germline J gene. The chain has TRBV7-2 and TRBJ1-2; 9 positions agree with TRBD1. The CDR3 totals 15 residues. CDR1 and CDR2 (germline): SGHTA, FQGNSA. The V segment lost 2 bases and the J segment 4 bases; nucleotides outside the gene matches: 5. The CDR3 protein is CASSLRGTGIYGYTF. CDR3 bases read: TGTGCCAGCAGCTTACGGGGGACAGGGATCTATGGC.

For this clone: The read terminates 3 residues ahead of where the CDR3 ends, so the germline J gene completes it. This chain uses TRBV7-2 with TRBJ1-2; weak D call: TRBD1 (5 bases). Germline CDR1 is SGHTA and CDR2 is FQGNSA. CDR3 length: 15 residues. The CDR3 bases that were read are TGTGCCAGCAGCCGGGATGGGGCCGGAAACAATGAC. As protein: CASSRDGAGNND. The full CDR3 protein reads CASSRDGAGNNDYTF.

Concerning this clone: The read is 3 residues too short to cover the CDR3 end, so that end is filled in from the germline J gene. The rearrangement links TRBV6-2 or TRBV6-3 to TRBJ2-3; D is possibly TRBD1 (5 bases). V lost 5 bases and J lost 4, with 13 bases in between. Germline assignment: CDR1 MNHEY and CDR2 SVGEGT. The CDR3 covers 14 residues. CDR3 amino acids: CASSPTVESDTQYF. CDR3 bases read: TGTGCCAGCAGTCCGACAGTTGAATCAGATACG.

Comment on this clone: The read ends 3 residues shy of where the CDR3 ends; the end is completed using the germline J gene. The V gene is TRBV18, the J gene TRBJ2-1; 13 bases line up with TRBD2. The junction had 2 bases not matched to a gene; V was cut back by 4 bases and J by 2 bases. Germline V lookup: CDR1 KGHSH, CDR2 LQKENI. This CDR3 contains 16 residues. This chain's CDR3 is CASSRGLAGAYNEQFF. CDR3 bases read: TGTGCCAGCTCACGAGGACTAGCGGGGGCCTACAATGAG.

Regarding this clone: The observed sequence ends 3 residues before the CDR3 terminus, with the missing tail filled in from the germline J gene. The rearrangement joins TRBV6-2 or TRBV6-3 to TRBJ1-5; D gene uncertain. Germline V gene data show CDR1 as MNHEY and CDR2 as SVGEGT. V was shortened by 7 bases and J by 7 bases, with 14 bases between the two germline ends. The CDR3 has 13 amino acids. CDR3 sequence reads: CASMEGGRQPQHF. CDR3 DNA, as far as it was read: TGTGCCAGCATGGAGGGCGGGAGGCAGCCC.

Here the CDR3 reads CSAIPGQGDEKLFF. The CDR3 DNA, read in part, is TGCAGTGCTATCCCGGGACAGGGGGATGAAAAG. The chain couples TRBV20-1 to TRBJ2-2, with 11 bases that match TRBD1. Coverage ceases 3 residues before the CDR3 finishes, and the germline J gene fills in the end. Germline loops: CDR1 DFQATT, CDR2 SNEGSKA (reference sequence). CDR3 length: 14 amino acids.

Concerning this clone itself: Read data end 3 residues before the CDR3 end; the end is taken from the germline J gene. The chain recombines TRBV5-6 with TRBJ1-2; no clear D gene. The CDR3 has 14 amino acids. Germline CDR1 and CDR2: SGHDT and YYEEEE. V lost 4 bases and J lost 1, with 11 bases in between. CDR3 protein: CASSPATVNYGYTF. The covered CDR3 bases are TGTGCCAGCAGCCCCGCGACTGTTAACTATGGC. The entire variable domain, with the rest obtained from reference TRBV5-6 and TRBJ1-2, is as follows: DAGVTQSPTHLIKTRGQQVTLRCSPKSGHDTVSWYQQALGQGPQFIFQYYEEEERQRGNFPDRFSGHQFPNYSSELNVNALLLGDSALYLCASSPATVNYGYTFGSGTRLTVV.

In regard to this clone: The CDR3 is cut off 3 residues early in the read; its end comes from the germline J gene. J is TRBJ2-3 and V is TRBV18; 7 bases align to TRBD1. The V and J ends lost 0 bases and 2 bases, in that order; junction bases with no gene match: 5. Germline V gene lookup returns CDR1 KGHSH and CDR2 LQKENI. This CDR3 is 16 amino acids long. CDR3 sequence: CASSPPGQGDTDTQYF. The part of the CDR3 DNA that was read is TGTGCCAGCTCACCACCTGGTCAGGGGGACACAGATACG.

Comments on this clone: The observed sequence ends 3 residues before the CDR3 terminus, with the missing tail filled in from the germline J gene. The rearrangement links TRBV20-1 to TRBJ1-2, with a possible D match to TRBD1 (5 bases). With 3 bases removed from V and 4 bases from J, the gap between germline ends came to 12 bases. Germline V gives CDR1 DFQATT, CDR2 SNEGSKA (reference sequence). The length of the CDR3 is 13 residues. The sequenced CDR3 bases are TGCAGTGCTAGCGCCGGGGGAGGCTATGGC. Protein: CSASAGGGYG. The whole CDR3 reads CSASAGGGYGYTF.

Comments on this clone: The CDR3 end falls 3 residues outside the read, so it is completed with the germline J gene. The genes are TRBV20-1 and TRBJ1-1, with a weak D call TRBD1 (6 bases). In germline, CDR1 is DFQATT, CDR2 SNEGSKA (reference sequence). The V end lost 3 bases, the J end lost 7 bases, and 18 bases lay between the germline ends. The CDR3 totals 14 residues. CDR3: CSASPGVRTLEAFF. The CDR3 bases that were read are TGCAGTGCTAGTCCAGGGGTGCGGACCCTTGAA.

Comment on this clone: The read is 3 residues too short to cover the CDR3 end, so that end is filled in from the germline J gene. The chain employs TRBV7-9 and TRBJ1-2, with D tentatively TRBD1 (6 bases). Trimming stripped 8 bases from V and 2 bases from J, with 6 bases between. CDR1 and CDR2 (germline): SEHNR, FQNEAQ (reference sequence). The CDR3 consists of 11 residues. The covered CDR3 bases are TGTGCCAGCGGGACAAACTATGGC. Protein: CASGTNYG. The whole CDR3 region reads CASGTNYGYTF.

For this clone: Coverage ceases 3 residues before the CDR3 finishes, and the germline J gene fills in the end. This chain uses TRBV7-3 with TRBJ1-1; D remains ambiguous. The V end lost 0 bases, the J end lost 6 bases, and 11 bases lay between the germline ends. Germline CDR1 and CDR2: SGHTA and FQGTGA. This CDR3 region has 14 residues. The DNA read from the CDR3 is TGTGCCAGCAGCTTAACCGCGGCGGTGCCTGAA. Residues: CASSLTAAVPE. The complete CDR3 protein is CASSLTAAVPEAFF.

A note on this clone: Sequencing ends 3 residues short of the CDR3 end; the germline J gene provides the rest. V usage is TRBV7-9 and J usage is TRBJ1-6, with 7 bases lining up with TRBD1. The CDR3 totals 14 residues. The germline CDR1 and CDR2 sequences are SEHNR and FQNEAQ (reference sequence). V lost 3 bases to trimming and J lost 8 bases; unmatched junction nucleotides: 4. The DNA read from the CDR3 is TGTGCCAGCAGCTTTGGACAGGACCATTCACCC. Translation gives CASSFGQDHSP. The full CDR3 reads CASSFGQDHSPLHF.

With respect to this clone: The read falls 3 residues short of the CDR3 end, and the missing part is taken from the germline J gene. This sequence joins TRBV11-3 and TRBJ2-5; TRBD2 matches at 8 bases. There are 15 residues in the CDR3. Germline V CDR1 and CDR2: SGHNT, YENEEA. The CDR3 DNA, read in part, is TGTGCCAGCAGCCCCTCCCGGGGGGGCGTAAATACC. Amino acids: CASSPSRGGVNT. The CDR3 in full is CASSPSRGGVNTQYF. The variable domain in full, with the rest retrieved from reference TRBV11-3 and TRBJ2-5, is EAGVVQSPRYKIIEKKQPVAFWCNPISGHNTLYWYLQNLGQGPELLIRYENEEAVDDSQLPKDRFSAERLKGVDSTLKIQPAELGDSAVYLCASSPSRGGVNTQYFGPGTRLLVL.

Comments on this clone: The read ends 3 residues early relative to the CDR3; the germline J gene fills the gap. This chain uses TRBV6-2 or TRBV6-3 with TRBJ2-7; no clear D gene. Trimming stripped 6 bases from V and 3 bases from J, with 18 bases between. There are 15 residues in the CDR3. CDR1 and CDR2 (germline): MNHEY, SVGEGT. The DNA read from the CDR3 is TGTGCCAGCAGCTCCGGGTCGGCTGAACTCTACGAG. Translated, it gives CASSSGSAELYE. The whole CDR3 protein is CASSSGSAELYEQYF.

As concerns this clone: The CDR3 end is not reached by the read, which stops 3 residues before it; the germline J gene fills it in. This chain links TRBV5-1 with TRBJ2-3; TRBD1 matches 8 bases. V was pared by 3 bases and J by 0 bases, with 6 bases of the junction left unmatched. Germline V lookup: CDR1 SGHRS, CDR2 YFSETQ. The CDR3 has 16 amino acids. The CDR3 reads CASSYGDRGSTDTQYF. The covered CDR3 bases are TGCGCCAGCAGCTACGGTGACAGGGGAAGCACAGATACG. The variable domain in full, completed from reference TRBV5-1 and TRBJ2-3, reads KAGVTQTPRYLIKTRGQQVTLSCSPISGHRSVSWYQQTPGQGLQFLFEYFSETQRNKGNFPGRFSGRQFSNSRSEMNVSTLELGDSALYLCASSYGDRGSTDTQYFGPGTRLTVL.

Here the CDR3 reads CASSPGEWRETQYF. CDR3 DNA (partial): TGTGCCAGCAGCCCCGGGGAGTGGCGAGAGACC. V usage is TRBV7-2 and J usage is TRBJ2-5; a weak D match, TRBD2 (5 bases). The read gets to within 3 residues of the CDR3 end, and the germline J gene fills in the rest. The germline CDR1 and CDR2 sequences are SGHTA and FQGNSA. The CDR3 is made up of 14 amino acids. V was clipped by 5 bases and J by 4 bases, with 14 bases between them.

On this clone itself: The read ends 3 residues early relative to the CDR3; the germline J gene fills the gap. V and J are TRBV12-3 or TRBV12-4 and TRBJ2-7, with 13 positions matching TRBD2. The V segment lost 2 bases and the J segment 6 bases; nucleotides outside the gene matches: 4. This CDR3 spans 15 amino acids. The CDR3 protein is CASSLRGLAGSEQYF. The sequenced CDR3 bases are TGTGCCAGCAGTTTAAGGGGACTAGCGGGGAGCGAG.

Points on this clone: The CDR3 end is not reached by the read, which stops 3 residues before it; the germline J gene fills it in. The chain combines TRBV5-1 with TRBJ2-1; no firm D call. The germline V gene has CDR1 SGHRS and CDR2 YFSETQ. The CDR3 extends over 14 amino acids. Trimming shortened V by 7 bases and J by 2 bases, and 13 bases separated the two germline ends. CDR3 amino acids: CASGPVETYNEQFF. Partial CDR3 DNA: TGCGCCAGCGGGCCGGTGGAGACCTACAATGAG.

CDR3 bases read: TGCAGTGCTCCGACCTTCCTCTCTTCTTTTCACGCGGGGGGCAGCACAGATACG. Translated: CSAPTFLSSFHAGGSTDT. The CDR3 in full is CSAPTFLSSFHAGGSTDTQYF. This chain links TRBV20-1 with TRBJ2-3; TRBD2 aligns across 8 bases. The CDR3 goes on 3 residues after the read ends, and that part is filled in from the germline J gene. Germline V lookup: CDR1 DFQATT, CDR2 SNEGSKA (reference sequence). V shed 5 bases and J 0 bases; nucleotides not matched to a gene: 25. CDR3 length equals 21 residues.

In regard to this clone: Coverage ceases 3 residues before the CDR3 finishes, and the germline J gene fills in the end. The V and J genes are TRBV29-1 and TRBJ1-2, with D perhaps TRBD1 (6 bases). CDR1 SQVTM and CDR2 ANQGSEA come from the germline V gene. This CDR3 has 12 residues. CDR3 residues: CSVGKGVGGYTF. Incomplete CDR3 DNA: TGCAGCGTTGGCAAGGGGGTGGGGGGC. The variable domain in full, completed from reference TRBV29-1 and TRBJ1-2, reads SAVISQKPSRDICQRGTSLTIQCQVDSQVTMMFWYRQQPGQSLTLIATANQGSEATYESGFVIDKFPISRPNLTFSTLTVSNMSPEDSSIYLCSVGKGVGGYTFGSGTRLTVV.

As regards this clone: The CDR3 end is not reached by the read, which stops 3 residues before it; the germline J gene fills it in. V is TRBV7-8 and J is TRBJ1-1; D not resolved. Per germline, CDR1 SGHVS and CDR2 FQNEAQ. V lost 5 bases to trimming and J lost 2 bases, with 12 bases between them. CDR3 length equals 14 residues. The CDR3 DNA, read in part, is TGTGCCAGCAGCATACACCGGGTCAACACTGAA. It specifies CASSIHRVNTE. In full, the CDR3 reads CASSIHRVNTEAFF.

Concerning this clone: The sequence runs out 3 residues before the end of the CDR3; the remainder is reconstructed from the germline J gene. This chain joins TRBV29-1 and TRBJ2-7; D uncertain. Per the germline V gene, CDR1 is SQVTM and CDR2 is ANQGSEA. The CDR3 has 13 residues. Trimming took off 6 bases at V and 0 bases at J, with 12 bases between the two ends. The CDR3 sequence: CSVTPDNSYEQYF. The DNA read from the CDR3 is TGCAGCGTCACACCAGACAACTCCTACGAG.

With regard to this clone: The CDR3 end is not reached by the read, which stops 3 residues before it; the germline J gene fills it in. V gene TRBV4-1 combines with J gene TRBJ2-7; 13 nucleotides agree with TRBD2. Unmatched junction bases numbered 6, after V lost 3 bases and J lost 4 bases. Germline values: CDR1 MGHRA, CDR2 YSYEKL. The length of the CDR3 is 16 residues. The part of the CDR3 DNA that was read is TGCGCCAGCAGCCAGGGACTAGCGGGGAGCGTTTACGAG. Its translation is CASSQGLAGSVYE. In full, the CDR3 is CASSQGLAGSVYEQYF.

Turning to this clone: The read is 3 residues too short to cover the CDR3 end, so that end is filled in from the germline J gene. Other DNA sequences in the same sample also yield this CDR3. The chain couples TRBV7-9 to TRBJ2-7; TRBD1 matches at 10 bases. Germline V gives CDR1 SEHNR, CDR2 FQNEAQ (reference sequence). The CDR3 runs to 14 residues. The junction had 4 bases not matched to a gene; V was cut back by 4 bases and J by 4 bases. CDR3 in amino acids: CASSSGTGAYEQYF. CDR3 DNA, as far as it was read: TGTGCCAGCAGCTCCGGGACAGGGGCATACGAG.

This CDR3 is CASSLGLAGGTDTQYF. The DNA read from the CDR3 is TGTGCCAGCAGCTTAGGTCTAGCGGGGGGCACAGATACG. This chain links TRBV5-4 with TRBJ2-3, with 10 positions matching TRBD2. The CDR3 end is not reached by the read, which stops 3 residues before it; the germline J gene fills it in. V trimming: 2 bases; J trimming: 1 base; junction bases outside the gene matches: 4. Germline V lookup: CDR1 SGHNT, CDR2 YYREEE (reference sequence). The CDR3 consists of 16 residues. Combining the CDR3 with reference TRBV5-4 and TRBJ2-3 gives the whole variable domain ETGVTQSPTHLIKTRGQQVTLRCSSQSGHNTVSWYQQALGQGPQFIFQYYREEENGRGNFPPRFSGLQFPNYSSELNVNALELDDSALYLCASSLGLAGGTDTQYFGPGTRLTVL.